This entry lists 27 T cell receptor beta chains sequenced from one sample in a study of cytomegalovirus exposure and HLA in healthy donors. This PCR relied on a set of 60 Vbeta primers and 13 Jbeta primers. Produced via immunoSEQ multiplex PCR; TCRdb's table is partial and in-frame only. The data show some 90,000 clones, more than 70% seen once. The sequenced sample was PBMCs. The source of these receptors is a man aged 40-50 years in good health and CMV-seronegative.

This chain uses TRBV18 with TRBJ1-1; D is undetermined. Germline lookup yields CDR1 KGHSH and CDR2 LQKENI. Trimming left V 2 bases short and J 0 bases short, with 7 bases between. The CDR3 consists of 14 residues. In nucleotides, the CDR3 is TGTGCCAGCTCACCAGCAGGATTGAACACTGAAGCTTTCTTT. Its translation: CASSPAGLNTEAFF. The full variable domain, completed using reference TRBV18 and TRBJ1-1, is NAGVMQNPRHLVRRRGQEARLRCSPMKGHSHVYWYRQLPEEGLKFMVYLQKENIIDESGMPKERFSAEFPKEGPSILRIQQVVRGDSAAYFCASSPAGLNTEAFFGQGTRLTVV.

This clone was detected ten times or more. The V and J genes are TRBV6-4 and TRBJ2-3, with a weak D call TRBD1 (5 bases). Germline CDR1 is MRHNA and CDR2 is SNTAGT. Trimming stripped 0 bases from V and 1 base from J, with 5 bases between. CDR3 length: 14 amino acids. The CDR3 bases are TGTGCCAGCAGTGACTCGACAGGCACAGATACGCAGTATTTT. Protein sequence: CASSDSTGTDTQYF.

The chain recombines TRBV15 with TRBJ2-7, with D tentatively TRBD1 (6 bases). CDR1 and CDR2 (germline): LNHNV, YYDKDF (reference sequence). V was trimmed by 0 bases and J by 3 bases, leaving 18 bases between them. The CDR3 is 17 amino acids. The CDR3 spells CATSRDKLMDRNYEQYF. CDR3 nucleotide sequence: TGTGCCACCAGCAGAGATAAGTTGATGGACAGAAACTACGAGCAGTACTTC.

The chain combines TRBV7-8 with TRBJ1-4; possibly TRBD1 for D (6 bases). The CDR3 is 17 amino acids. Trimming stripped 5 bases from V and 4 bases from J, with 20 bases between. The germline CDR1 and CDR2 sequences are SGHVS and FQNEAQ. The CDR3 loop is CASSPRQGKEDNEKLFF. The DNA of the CDR3 is TGTGCCAGCAGCCCCCGTCAGGGGAAAGAGGATAATGAAAAACTGTTTTTT.

This chain connects TRBV5-1 to TRBJ2-7; no reliable D call. Trimming took 4 bases from V and 0 from J, leaving 11 bases between them. This CDR3 is built from 14 residues. Germline V gene data show CDR1 as SGHRS and CDR2 as YFSETQ. CDR3 loop: CASSKPESSYEQYF. CDR3 nucleotide sequence: TGCGCCAGCAGCAAGCCCGAGAGCTCCTACGAGCAGTACTTC. The full variable domain, in which reference TRBV5-1 and TRBJ2-7 provide the parts outside the CDR3, is KAGVTQTPRYLIKTRGQQVTLSCSPISGHRSVSWYQQTPGQGLQFLFEYFSETQRNKGNFPGRFSGRQFSNSRSEMNVSTLELGDSALYLCASSKPESSYEQYFGPGTRLTVT.

The chain is built from TRBV6-6 and TRBJ1-2, with 8 bases matching TRBD1. Per the germline V gene, CDR1 is MNHNY and CDR2 is SVGAGI (reference sequence). This CDR3 has 12 residues. J lost 7 bases, V lost 5 bases, and 3 bases had no gene match. Here the CDR3 DNA reads TGTGCCAGCAGTGTGGACAGGGTTGGCTACACCTTC. Amino acid sequence: CASSVDRVGYTF.

This chain connects TRBV28 to TRBJ1-2; tentative D call: TRBD1 (6 bases). CDR3 length equals 15 residues. V lost 6 bases and J 4 bases, leaving 18 bases between the germline ends. The germline V gene encodes CDR1 MDHEN and CDR2 SYDVKM. This CDR3 is CASRLWGGEGYGYTF. The DNA for the CDR3 is TGTGCCAGCAGGCTTTGGGGGGGCGAGGGCTATGGCTACACCTTC.

The gene calls are TRBV5-1 and TRBJ1-6; D may be TRBD1 (6 bases). The CDR3 runs 17 residues. Trimming stripped 4 bases from V and 0 bases from J, with 14 bases between. Per germline, CDR1 SGHRS and CDR2 YFSETQ. The CDR3: CASSPRDTSSYNSPLHF. Here the CDR3 DNA reads TGCGCCAGCAGCCCAAGGGACACCTCCTCCTATAATTCACCCCTCCACTTT.

The genes are TRBV6-6 and TRBJ1-6; weak D call: TRBD1 (6 bases). Germline V gene data show CDR1 as MNHNY and CDR2 as SVGAGI (reference sequence). This CDR3 comprises 14 residues. V dropped 2 bases and J dropped 10 bases, with 12 bases sitting between them. The CDR3 reads CASSYRAGESPLHF. The DNA of the CDR3 is TGTGCCAGCAGTTACAGAGCAGGGGAGTCACCCCTCCACTTT.

This chain links TRBV5-6 with TRBJ2-7, with 7 bases matching TRBD1. V lost 4 bases, J lost 5 bases, and 6 bases stayed unmatched. The CDR3 is 13 amino acids. Per the germline V gene, CDR1 is SGHDT and CDR2 is YYEEEE. The CDR3 nucleotides read TGTGCCAGCAGCGTCGACAGGGAAGACGAGCAGTACTTC. This codes for CASSVDREDEQYF.

The J gene is TRBJ2-7, the V gene TRBV10-3; 7 nucleotides match TRBD1. This CDR3 region has 15 residues. Unmatched junction bases numbered 8, after V lost 6 bases and J lost 0 bases. In germline, CDR1 is ENHRY, CDR2 SYGVKD. In DNA, the CDR3 is TGTGCCATCAGCCCATCGACAGGGAGCTCCTACGAGCAGTACTTC. Protein sequence: CAISPSTGSSYEQYF.

The V and J genes are TRBV30 and TRBJ1-5; D perhaps matches TRBD1 (6 bases). This CDR3 contains 15 residues. Germline V gene data show CDR1 as GTSNPN and CDR2 as SVGIG (reference sequence). Trimming took 1 base from V and 9 from J, leaving 19 bases between them. CDR3 sequence: CAWSAASGGSGPQHF. The CDR3 DNA follows: TGTGCCTGGAGTGCCGCATCGGGGGGCTCTGGGCCCCAGCATTTT.

The V and J genes are TRBV4-2 and TRBJ2-5, with D tentatively TRBD1 (5 bases). The DNA end favors TRBJ2-7, so the J call may be wrong. CDR1 and CDR2 from the germline V gene are LGHNA and YNFKEQ. The CDR3 loop spans 14 amino acids. CDR3 sequence reads: CASSQGGPSYEQYF. The CDR3 nucleotides are TGTGCCAGCAGCCAAGGGGGCCCCTCCTACGAGCAGTACTTC.

The chain joins TRBV7-3 to TRBJ2-3, with TRBD1 matching 12 bases. Germline CDR1 reads SGHTA; CDR2 reads FQGTGA. The CDR3 sequence is 17 residues long. V lost 2 bases and J lost 1; bases outside the gene matches: 4. Written as DNA, the CDR3 is TGTGCCAGCAGCTTAGGGACAGGGGGCTCTGGCACAGATACGCAGTATTTT. Its translation is CASSLGTGGSGTDTQYF.

The chain is built from TRBV4-1 and TRBJ1-5; D gene uncertain. Germline V lookup: CDR1 MGHRA, CDR2 YSYEKL. Trimming took off 0 bases at V and 2 bases at J, with 11 bases between the two ends. The CDR3 loop spans 16 amino acids. For the CDR3, the DNA is TGCGCCAGCAGCCAAGATTGGTTAGGAGGCAATCAGCCCCAGCATTTT. Translated: CASSQDWLGGNQPQHF.

The V gene is TRBV7-8, the J gene TRBJ2-7; TRBD2 might be the D (6 bases). Trimming left V 5 bases short and J 3 bases short, with 20 bases between. The germline gives CDR1 SGHVS, CDR2 FQNEAQ. This CDR3 comprises 16 residues. CDR3: CASSPRGSGLYYEQYF. The CDR3 DNA reads TGTGCCAGCAGCCCCCGGGGTAGCGGCCTATACTACGAGCAGTACTTC.

The V and J genes are TRBV7-2 and TRBJ2-7; D uncertain. This CDR3 is built from 13 residues. Germline assignment: CDR1 SGHTA and CDR2 FQGNSA. With 5 bases removed from V and 5 bases from J, the gap between germline ends came to 13 bases. In DNA, the CDR3 is TGTGCCAGCAGCCAGACCGGGTGGGACGAGCAGTACTTC. Protein sequence: CASSQTGWDEQYF.

This rearrangement joins TRBV6-1 to TRBJ1-2; 7 bases map to TRBD1. The CDR3 sequence is 12 residues long. J was trimmed by 4 bases and V by 8 bases; bases with no gene match: 4. Germline V gives CDR1 MNHNS, CDR2 SASEGT. The CDR3 DNA is TGTGCCAGCGGGGGACAGACCTATGGCTACACCTTC. This translates into CASGGQTYGYTF.

CDR3 loop: CASSLAFQETQYF. For the CDR3, the DNA is TGCGCCAGCAGCCTAGCGTTCCAAGAGACCCAGTACTTC. The V gene is TRBV4-1, the J gene TRBJ2-5; tentative D call: TRBD2 (5 bases). This CDR3 comprises 13 residues. V shed 4 bases and J shed 1 base, with 7 bases lying between them. The germline CDR1 and CDR2 sequences are MGHRA and YSYEKL.

This clone was seen just once. The chain combines TRBV18 with TRBJ1-1; D perhaps matches TRBD1 (6 bases). V was cut by 5 bases and J by 4 bases, with 20 bases left in between. Germline V gene sequence: CDR1 KGHSH, CDR2 LQKENI. The CDR3 contains 16 residues. CDR3 in DNA: TGTGCCAGCTCAGCAATCCCCAGGGGTGGAGGCACTGAAGCTTTCTTT. Its protein is CASSAIPRGGGTEAFF.

Comment on this clone: The sample carries other DNA sequences with the same CDR3. The V and J genes are TRBV9 and TRBJ1-2, with D possibly TRBD1 on 6 matching bases. Trimming took 0 bases from V and 6 from J, leaving 15 bases between them. The CDR3 is made up of 15 amino acids. CDR1 SGDLS and CDR2 YYNGEE come from the germline V gene. CDR3 sequence: CASSVVSGDTDGYTF. Written as DNA, the CDR3 is TGTGCCAGCAGCGTAGTGTCAGGGGACACGGATGGCTACACCTTC.

The chain uses TRBV28 and TRBJ1-6; tentatively, D is TRBD1 (5 bases). Looked up from germline, CDR1 is MDHEN and CDR2 is SYDVKM. This CDR3 comprises 14 residues. The germline V and J ends were trimmed by 3 bases and 7 bases, with 10 bases remaining between them. Here the CDR3 DNA reads TGTGCCAGCAGTTTGAGGGGAGGGAATTCACCCCTCCACTTT. The encoded protein is CASSLRGGNSPLHF.

The table lists this clone with a count of one. The rearrangement joins TRBV5-4 to TRBJ2-7, with D perhaps matching TRBD1 (6 bases). The germline V and J ends were trimmed by 2 bases and 2 bases, with 17 bases remaining between them. Looked up from germline, CDR1 is SGHNT and CDR2 is YYREEE (reference sequence). CDR3 length: 16 amino acids. CDR3 in amino acids: CASSFPQGLNPYEQYF. CDR3 DNA sequence: TGTGCCAGCAGCTTCCCACAGGGTCTAAACCCCTACGAGCAGTACTTC.

This sequence joins TRBV29-1 and TRBJ1-1; a possible D gene is TRBD1 (6 bases). The CDR3 contains 13 residues. Germline values: CDR1 SQVTM, CDR2 ANQGSEA. V shed 3 bases and J shed 1 base, with 9 bases lying between them. The CDR3 DNA reads as TGCAGCGTTGAGGGACATCCGAACACTGAAGCTTTCTTT. It specifies CSVEGHPNTEAFF.

The sample holds one count of this clone. V is TRBV19 and J is TRBJ2-7; possibly TRBD2 for D (6 bases). The CDR3 spans 16 residues. V shed 3 bases and J shed 7 bases, with 22 bases lying between them. CDR1 and CDR2 (germline): LNHDA, SQIVND (reference sequence). The CDR3 DNA is TGTGCCAGTAGTATTCCATCGCGGGGCTACGAGGGAGAGCAGTACTTC. Amino acid sequence: CASSIPSRGYEGEQYF.

This chain uses TRBV7-2 with TRBJ1-2; TRBD1 might be the D (6 bases). CDR3 size: 14 residues. V gave up 4 bases and J gave up 11 bases, with 20 bases separating them. Germline V gives CDR1 SGHTA, CDR2 FQGNSA. CDR3 nucleotide sequence: TGTGCCAGCAGCTCACGACAGGTTCCCCCTGGGTACACCTTC. Amino acids: CASSSRQVPPGYTF.

Remarks on this clone: Germline and junction disagree at one end, which may indicate a read error. The rearrangement joins TRBV7-9 to TRBJ2-5, with D maybe TRBD2 (6 bases). The CDR3 extends over 12 amino acids. CDR1 and CDR2 (germline): SEHNR, FQNEAQ (reference sequence). CDR3 loop: CASSSAGETQYF. CDR3 nucleotide sequence: TGCGCCAGCAGTAGCGCGGGGGAGACCCAGTACTTC.